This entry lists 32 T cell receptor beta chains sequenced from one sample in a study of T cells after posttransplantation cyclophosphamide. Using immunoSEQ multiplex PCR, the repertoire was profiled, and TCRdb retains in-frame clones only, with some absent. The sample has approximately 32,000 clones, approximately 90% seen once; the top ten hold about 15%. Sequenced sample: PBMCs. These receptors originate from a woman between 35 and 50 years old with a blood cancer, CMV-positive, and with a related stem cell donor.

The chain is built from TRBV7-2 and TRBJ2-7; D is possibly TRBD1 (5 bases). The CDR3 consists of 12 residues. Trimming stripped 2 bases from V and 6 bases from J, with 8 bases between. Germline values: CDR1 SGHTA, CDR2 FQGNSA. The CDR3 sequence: CASSLLQGEQYF. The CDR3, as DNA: TGTGCCAGCAGCTTACTGCAGGGCGAGCAGTACTTC.

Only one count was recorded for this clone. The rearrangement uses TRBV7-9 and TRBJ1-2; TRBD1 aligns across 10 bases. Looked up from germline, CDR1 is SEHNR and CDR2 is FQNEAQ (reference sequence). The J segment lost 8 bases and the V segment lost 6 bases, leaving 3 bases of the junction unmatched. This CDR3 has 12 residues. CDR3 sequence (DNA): TGTGCCAGCAGAGGGACAGGGGTGGGCTACACCTTC. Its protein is CASRGTGVGYTF.

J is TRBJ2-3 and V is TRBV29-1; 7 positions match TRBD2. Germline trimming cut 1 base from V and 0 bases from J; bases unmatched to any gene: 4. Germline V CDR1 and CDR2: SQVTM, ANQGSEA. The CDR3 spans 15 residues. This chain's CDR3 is CSVEGTAGSTDTQYF. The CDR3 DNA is TGCAGCGTTGAAGGAACAGCGGGGAGCACAGATACGCAGTATTTT.

The CDR3 protein is CASSLVGQGLNEQFF. CDR3 bases: TGTGCCAGCAGCTTAGTGGGACAGGGCCTCAATGAGCAGTTCTTC. The chain couples TRBV13 to TRBJ2-1; TRBD1 matches 9 bases. CDR1 PRHDT and CDR2 FYEKMQ come from the germline V gene (reference sequence). The CDR3 spans 15 residues. J gave up 6 bases and V 1 base, and 4 bases lay outside the gene matches.

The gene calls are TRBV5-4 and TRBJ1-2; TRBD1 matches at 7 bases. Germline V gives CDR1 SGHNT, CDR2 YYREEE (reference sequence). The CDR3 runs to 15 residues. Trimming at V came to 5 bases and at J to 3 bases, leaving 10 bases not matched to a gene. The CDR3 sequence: CASSQDRDIDYGYTF. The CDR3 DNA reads TGTGCCAGCAGTCAAGACAGGGACATTGACTATGGCTACACCTTC.

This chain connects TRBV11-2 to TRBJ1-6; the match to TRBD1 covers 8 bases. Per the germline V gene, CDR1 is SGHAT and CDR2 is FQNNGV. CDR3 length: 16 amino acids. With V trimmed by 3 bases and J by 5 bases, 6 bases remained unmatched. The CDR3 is CASSFRTGSNNSPLHF. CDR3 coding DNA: TGTGCCAGCAGCTTCAGGACAGGGAGCAATAATTCACCCCTCCACTTT.

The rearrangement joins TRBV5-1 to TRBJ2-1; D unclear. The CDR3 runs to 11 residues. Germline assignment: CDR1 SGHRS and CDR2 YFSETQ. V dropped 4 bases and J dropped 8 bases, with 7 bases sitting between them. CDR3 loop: CASSKSYEQFF. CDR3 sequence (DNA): TGCGCCAGCAGCAAGAGCTATGAGCAGTTCTTC.

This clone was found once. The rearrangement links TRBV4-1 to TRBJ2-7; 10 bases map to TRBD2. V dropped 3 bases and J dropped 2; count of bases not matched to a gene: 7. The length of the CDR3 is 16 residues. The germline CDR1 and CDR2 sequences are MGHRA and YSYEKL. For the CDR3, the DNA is TGCGCCAGCAGCCAGATGACTAGCGGGCGTACCTACGAGCAGTACTTC. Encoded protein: CASSQMTSGRTYEQYF.

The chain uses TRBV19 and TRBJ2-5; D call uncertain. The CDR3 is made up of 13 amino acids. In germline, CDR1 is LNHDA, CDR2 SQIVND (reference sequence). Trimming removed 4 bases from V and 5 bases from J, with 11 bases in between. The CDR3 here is CASSTNPGETQYF. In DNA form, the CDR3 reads TGTGCCAGTAGTACTAACCCCGGGGAGACCCAGTACTTC.

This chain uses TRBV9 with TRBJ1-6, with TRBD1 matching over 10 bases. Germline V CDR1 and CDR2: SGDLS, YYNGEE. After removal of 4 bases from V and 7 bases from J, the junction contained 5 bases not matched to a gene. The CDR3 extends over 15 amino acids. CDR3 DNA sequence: TGTGCCAGCAGCTCTGGGACAGGGGAAAATTCACCCCTCCACTTT. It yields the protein CASSSGTGENSPLHF.

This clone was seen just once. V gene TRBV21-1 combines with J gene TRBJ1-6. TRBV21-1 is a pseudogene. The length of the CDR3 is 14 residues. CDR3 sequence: CASSGGVSNSPLHF. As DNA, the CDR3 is TGTGCCAGCAGCGGAGGGGTTAGTAATTCACCCCTCCACTTT.

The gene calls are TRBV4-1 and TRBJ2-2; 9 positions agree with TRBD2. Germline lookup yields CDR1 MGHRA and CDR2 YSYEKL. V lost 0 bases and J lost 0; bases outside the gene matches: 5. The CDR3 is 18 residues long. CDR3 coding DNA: TGCGCCAGCAGCCAAGAGCGAGCGGGGGGCGCGAACACCGGGGAGCTGTTTTTT. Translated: CASSQERAGGANTGELFF.

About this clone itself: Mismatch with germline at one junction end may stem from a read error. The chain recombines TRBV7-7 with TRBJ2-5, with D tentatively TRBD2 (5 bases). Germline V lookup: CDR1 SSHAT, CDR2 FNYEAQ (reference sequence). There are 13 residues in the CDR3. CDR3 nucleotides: TGTGCTAGCAGCTTAGCCGGGGTGGAGACCCAGTACTTC. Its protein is CASSLAGVETQYF.

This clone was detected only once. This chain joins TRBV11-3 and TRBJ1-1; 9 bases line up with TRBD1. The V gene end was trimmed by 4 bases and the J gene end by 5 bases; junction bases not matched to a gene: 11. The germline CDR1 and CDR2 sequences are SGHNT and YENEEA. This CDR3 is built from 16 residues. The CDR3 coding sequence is TGTGCCAGCAGCTCCTCCAGACAGGGGGGAAAGACTGAAGCTTTCTTT. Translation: CASSSSRQGGKTEAFF.

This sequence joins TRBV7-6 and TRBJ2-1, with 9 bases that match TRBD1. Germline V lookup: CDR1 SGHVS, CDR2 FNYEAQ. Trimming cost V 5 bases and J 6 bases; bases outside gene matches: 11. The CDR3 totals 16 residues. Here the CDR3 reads CASSIGTGKWTNEQFF. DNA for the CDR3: TGTGCCAGCAGCATAGGGACAGGGAAGTGGACCAATGAGCAGTTCTTC.

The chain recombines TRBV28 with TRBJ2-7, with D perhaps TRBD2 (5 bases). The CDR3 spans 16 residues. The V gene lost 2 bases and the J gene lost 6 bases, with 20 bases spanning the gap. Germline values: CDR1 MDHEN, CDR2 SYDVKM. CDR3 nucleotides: TGTGCCAGCAGTTTAAATGGGAGACAACACATAATCGAGCAGTACTTC. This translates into CASSLNGRQHIIEQYF.

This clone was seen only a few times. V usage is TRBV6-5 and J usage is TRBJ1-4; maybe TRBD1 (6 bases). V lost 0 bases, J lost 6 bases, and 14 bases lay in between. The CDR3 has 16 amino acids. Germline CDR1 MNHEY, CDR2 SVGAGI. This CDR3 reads CASSYSTWGHDEKLFF. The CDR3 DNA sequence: TGTGCCAGCAGTTACTCGACGTGGGGGCATGATGAAAAACTGTTTTTT.

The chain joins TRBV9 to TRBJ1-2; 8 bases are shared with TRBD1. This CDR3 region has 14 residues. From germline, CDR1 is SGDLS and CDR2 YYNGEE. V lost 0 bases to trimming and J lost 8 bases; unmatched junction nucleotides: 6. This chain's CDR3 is CASSVGLTGVGYTF. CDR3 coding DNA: TGTGCCAGCAGCGTAGGATTGACAGGGGTAGGCTACACCTTC.

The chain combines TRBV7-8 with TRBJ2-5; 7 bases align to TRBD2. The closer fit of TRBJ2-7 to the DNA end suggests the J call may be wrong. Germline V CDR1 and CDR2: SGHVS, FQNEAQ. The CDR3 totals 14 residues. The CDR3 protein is CASRRGLRNYEQYF. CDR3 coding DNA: TGTGCCAGCAGGCGGGGACTACGGAACTACGAGCAGTACTTC.

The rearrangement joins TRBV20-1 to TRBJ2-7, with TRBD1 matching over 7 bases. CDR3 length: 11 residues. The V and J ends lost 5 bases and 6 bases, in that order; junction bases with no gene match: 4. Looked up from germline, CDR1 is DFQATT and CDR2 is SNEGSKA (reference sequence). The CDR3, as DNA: TGCAGTGCTGAGGGGGCGCGCGAGCAGTACTTC. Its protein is CSAEGAREQYF.

The chain's CDR3 is CASSRLRYDEQFF. The CDR3 DNA reads TGTGCCAGCTCCCGTCTTCGGTACGATGAGCAGTTCTTC. V gene TRBV18 combines with J gene TRBJ2-1; D remains ambiguous. The CDR3 spans 13 residues. Per the germline V gene, CDR1 is KGHSH and CDR2 is LQKENI. V was trimmed by 6 bases and J by 8 bases, leaving 14 bases between them.

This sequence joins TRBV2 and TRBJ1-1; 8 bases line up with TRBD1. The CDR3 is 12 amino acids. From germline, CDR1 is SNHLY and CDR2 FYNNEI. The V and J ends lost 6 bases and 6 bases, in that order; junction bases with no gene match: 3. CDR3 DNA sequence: TGTGCCAGCAGGGAGACAGGGGCTGAAGCTTTCTTT. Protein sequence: CASRETGAEAFF. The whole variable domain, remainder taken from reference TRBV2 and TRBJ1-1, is EPEVTQTPSHQVTQMGQEVILRCVPISNHLYFYWYRQILGQKVEFLVSFYNNEISEKSEIFDDQFSVERPDGSNFTLKIRSTKLEDSAMYFCASRETGAEAFFGQGTRLTVV.

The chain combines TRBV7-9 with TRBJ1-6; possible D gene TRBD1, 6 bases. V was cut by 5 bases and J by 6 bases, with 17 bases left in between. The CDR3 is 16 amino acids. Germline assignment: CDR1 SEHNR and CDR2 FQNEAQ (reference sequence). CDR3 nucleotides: TGTGCCAGCAGCCCACGCCAGGGGTTGGTTAATTCACCCCTCCACTTT. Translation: CASSPRQGLVNSPLHF.

The CDR3 bases are TGTGCCAGCTCGGCCGGGACAGGGTCCTACGAGCAGTACTTC. Its protein is CASSAGTGSYEQYF. V is TRBV18 and J is TRBJ2-7, with 9 bases identical to TRBD1. The CDR3 length is 14 residues. J was trimmed by 1 base and V by 6 bases; bases with no gene match: 4. Germline assignment: CDR1 KGHSH and CDR2 LQKENI.

CDR3 residues: CASSLGGGPGANVLTF. CDR3 nucleotides: TGTGCCAGCAGCTTAGGGGGGGGGCCTGGGGCCAACGTCCTGACTTTC. The rearrangement joins TRBV11-1 to TRBJ2-6, with a weak D call TRBD2 (7 bases). V was clipped by 1 base and J by 2 bases, with 9 bases between them. The length of the CDR3 is 16 residues. Germline V gene data show CDR1 as SGHAT and CDR2 as FQDESV (reference sequence). Variable domain in full (rest from reference TRBV11-1 and TRBJ2-6): EAEVAQSPRYKITEKSQAVAFWCDPISGHATLYWYRQILGQGPELLVQFQDESVVDDSQLPKDRFSAERLKGVDSTLKIQPAELGDSAMYLCASSLGGGPGANVLTFGAGSRLTVL.

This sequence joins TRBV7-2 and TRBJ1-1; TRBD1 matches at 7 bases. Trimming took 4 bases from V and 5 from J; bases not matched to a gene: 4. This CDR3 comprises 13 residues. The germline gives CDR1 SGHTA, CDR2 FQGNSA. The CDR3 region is CASSSGQRTEAFF. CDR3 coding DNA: TGTGCCAGCAGCTCGGGACAGCGGACTGAAGCTTTCTTT.

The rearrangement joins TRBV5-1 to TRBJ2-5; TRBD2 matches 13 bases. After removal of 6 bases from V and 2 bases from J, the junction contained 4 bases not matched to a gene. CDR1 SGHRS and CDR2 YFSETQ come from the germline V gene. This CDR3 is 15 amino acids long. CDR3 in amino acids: CASKLLAGGQETQYF. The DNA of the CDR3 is TGCGCCAGCAAACTACTAGCGGGGGGGCAAGAGACCCAGTACTTC.

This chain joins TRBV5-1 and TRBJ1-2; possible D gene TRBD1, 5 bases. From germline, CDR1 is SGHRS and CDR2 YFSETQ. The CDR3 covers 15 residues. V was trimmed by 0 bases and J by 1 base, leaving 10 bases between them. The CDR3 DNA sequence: TGCGCCAGCAGCTTGGAAACAGGCCTTAACTATGGCTACACCTTC. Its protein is CASSLETGLNYGYTF.

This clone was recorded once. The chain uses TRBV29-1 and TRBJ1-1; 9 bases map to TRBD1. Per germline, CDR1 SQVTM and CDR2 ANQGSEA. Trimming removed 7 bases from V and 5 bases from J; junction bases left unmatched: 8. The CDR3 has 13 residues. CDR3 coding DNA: TGCAGCGCTTTGACAGGGGGAGGAACTGAAGCTTTCTTT. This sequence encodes CSALTGGGTEAFF.

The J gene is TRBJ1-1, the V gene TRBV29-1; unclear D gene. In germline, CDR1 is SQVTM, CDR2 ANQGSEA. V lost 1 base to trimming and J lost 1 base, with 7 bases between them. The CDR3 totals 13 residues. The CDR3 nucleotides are TGCAGCGTTGAAGCGGCGGCGAACACTGAAGCTTTCTTT. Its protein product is CSVEAAANTEAFF.

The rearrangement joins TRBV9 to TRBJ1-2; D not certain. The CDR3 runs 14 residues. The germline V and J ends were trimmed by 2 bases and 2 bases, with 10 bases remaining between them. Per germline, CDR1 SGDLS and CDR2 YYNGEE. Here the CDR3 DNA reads TGTGCCAGCAGCGTTTGGACGGGGAACTATGGCTACACCTTC. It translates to CASSVWTGNYGYTF.

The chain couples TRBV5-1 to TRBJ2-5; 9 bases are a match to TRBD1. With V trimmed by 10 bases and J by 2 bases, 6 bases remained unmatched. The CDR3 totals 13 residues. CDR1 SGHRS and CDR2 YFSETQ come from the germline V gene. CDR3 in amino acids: CASGGTGQETQYF. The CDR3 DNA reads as TGCGCCTCCGGGGGGACAGGGCAAGAGACCCAGTACTTC.